The 6 T cell receptor beta chains presented below share a single source sample, sequenced in a study of cytotoxic CD8 clonotypes in ibrutinib-treated CLL. Here immunoSEQ multiplex PCR was the method, and the copy in TCRdb shows in-frame clones only, minus some. The repertoire has around 200,000 clones, about three quarters of them found once; the top ten carry roughly 5.8%. The sample here was PBMCs, taken after 12 months of ibrutinib treatment. These receptors came from a human donor with chronic lymphocytic leukemia.

The genes are TRBV11-2 and TRBJ1-2; TRBD1 matches at 7 bases. The CDR3 sequence is 15 residues long. The trim removed 6 bases at V and 8 bases at J, leaving 15 bases unmatched. Germline CDR1 reads SGHAT; CDR2 reads FQNNGV. CDR3 sequence (DNA): TGTGCCAGCAGGCAAGCAGCCAGGGGGGGCCAGGGCTACACCTTC. Translated, it gives CASRQAARGGQGYTF.

With respect to this clone: A far larger clone is a single base away, which makes a read error likely. Other nucleotide sequences in the sample specify the same CDR3. This chain joins TRBV9 and TRBJ1-5; D call uncertain. Looked up from germline, CDR1 is SGDLS and CDR2 is YYNGEE. The ends were cut back, 2 bases at V and 0 bases at J, with 3 bases in the middle. There are 13 residues in the CDR3. DNA of the CDR3: TGTGCCAGCAGCGTGTATAGCAATCAGCCCCAGCATTTT. Translation gives CASSVYSNQPQHF.

This rearrangement joins TRBV19 to TRBJ2-4; 11 bases are a match to TRBD1. This CDR3 contains 19 residues. The ends lost 5 bases at V and 0 bases at J; junction bases unmatched: 12. Germline V gene data show CDR1 as LNHDA and CDR2 as SQIVND (reference sequence). The CDR3 region is CASSPRTGGWELAKNIQYF. In DNA, the CDR3 is TGTGCCAGTAGTCCCCGGACAGGGGGCTGGGAACTAGCCAAAAACATTCAGTACTTC.

Comment on this clone: In the same sample, other DNA sequences code for this CDR3. The genes are TRBV6-6 and TRBJ2-7, with D perhaps matching TRBD2 (5 bases). This CDR3 is built from 13 residues. Germline lookup yields CDR1 MNHNY and CDR2 SVGAGI (reference sequence). The ends were cut back, 6 bases at V and 1 base at J, with 10 bases in the middle. CDR3 in amino acids: CASSPTGSYEQYF. The DNA of the CDR3 is TGTGCCAGCAGCCCCACGGGATCCTACGAGCAGTACTTC.

The sample holds a few counts of this clone. The J gene is TRBJ2-5, the V gene TRBV2; TRBD1 agrees at 9 bases. The length of the CDR3 is 13 residues. Losses at the gene ends were 8 bases for V and 4 bases for J; bases not matched to a gene: 5. Germline CDR1 SNHLY, CDR2 FYNNEI. CDR3 DNA sequence: TGTGCCAGCCTCCGGGACAGGGCAGAGACCCAGTACTTC. Amino acids: CASLRDRAETQYF.

The chain carries TRBV7-2 and TRBJ2-2; 9 bases fit TRBD1. The trim removed 5 bases at V and 5 bases at J, leaving 9 bases unmatched. The CDR3 totals 16 residues. Germline loops: CDR1 SGHTA, CDR2 FQGNSA. The CDR3 sequence: CASSLGTGRRTGELFF. The CDR3 DNA follows: TGTGCCAGCAGCCTCGGGACAGGGCGAAGAACCGGGGAGCTGTTTTTT.